This entry concerns a single T cell receptor beta chain. No cognate antigen has been identified for it. No per-base quality is available; no much larger clone lies one base away. Library prep was done by the immunoSEQ multiplex PCR assay. For the multiplex PCR, a mixture combining 60 forward primers for TCR Vbeta segments and 13 reverse primers for TCR Jbeta segments was used. Amplification of the CDR3 region of rearranged TCR beta genes was performed with a multiplex PCR assay on genomic DNA. The amplified TCR beta libraries were sequenced on the Illumina HiSeq System as 87-base-pair reads. The authors' pipeline ran thus. A later analysis tallied around 87 million unique TCR beta chains across the 700 or so repertoires, and around 9.9 million of those chains were shared by two or more donors. A nearest-neighbor algorithm error-corrected the raw reads and collapsed the reads into unique sequences, merging closely related sequences to remove PCR and sequencing errors. V, D and J gene segments were assigned by aligning CDR3 sequences to IMGT reference sequences. For a sequence to be retained, a match of at least six nucleotides was required to both a V gene segment and a J gene segment. Rearrangements were called productive when the CDR3 lacked stop codons and stayed in frame with V and J; all others were non-productive. Following IMGT convention, CDR3 was defined as the stretch from the second conserved V-encoded cysteine up to the conserved J-encoded phenylalanine. In an earlier analysis of around 640 of the donors, sequences lacking an unambiguous match to a single V gene segment were excluded. In an earlier analysis of several hundred of the donors, a V segment was called functional when productive rearrangements were above 56.7%, and segregating when the standard deviation between donors exceeded 5%. A statistical classification framework was built for diagnosing cytomegalovirus status from the catalog of TCR beta chain sequences. A later analysis assigned V and J genes by comparing TCR nucleotide sequences with IMGT/GENE-DB human TR gene sequences. A later analysis assigned CDR3 sequences and most-parsimonious VDJ recombination scenarios with the TCRdist pipeline. In a later analysis, each TCR beta chain was defined by its CDR3 amino acid sequence together with its V-gene family, and reads without a unique V-gene family were excluded. In a later analysis, some 600 highly shared, low-generation-probability nucleotide sequences were removed to address suspected cross-contamination and a sequencing artifact. For each public chain, a later analysis derived a clonal expansion index from normalized ranks of inferred template counts within each repertoire. In a later analysis, generation probabilities were computed with a VDJ recombination model fitted to out-of-frame rearrangements, and the resulting probabilities were checked against IGoR. Hypergeometric tests were used in a later analysis to score TCR-TCR, TCR-HLA and TCR-CMV co-occurrence, with a repertoire-size bias correction applied to the TCR pairs. In a later analysis, false discovery rates were estimated by permuting HLA or CMV assignments 20 times. In a later analysis, co-occurring TCRs were grouped using DBSCAN, and TCRdist sequence similarity was added for clustering within HLA-allele-positive subsets. Repertoires with fewer than 30,000 or more than 120,000 public chains were left out of co-occurrence clustering, as were five repertoires with anomalous nucleotide sharing. In TCRdb, the immuneACCESS table is reduced to in-frame sequences with V and J assigned. These tables do not hold every clone; where another copy was compared, an unresolved V gene accounts for under half, and the others remain unexplained. That table is the source of V, J and clone size, and D and trimming were worked out from the DNA. This sample has roughly 150,000 clones in its table, and roughly 80% of those were observed once. The ten largest clonotypes hold 2.4% of the sample.

CDR1 SGHRS and CDR2 YFSETQ are derived from the germline V gene. V has 4 bases trimmed and J has 0 bases trimmed; junction bases matching no gene number 3. From the cysteine through the phenylalanine, the CDR3 covers 14 amino acids. Only the CDR3 part of the read is kept: 42 bases, read in frame from the first base. These data originate in a study of cytomegalovirus exposure and HLA in healthy donors (dated by TCRdb to 2016 to 2017). Concerning the study at large: In an earlier analysis of approximately 500 of the donors, under 300 Gb of sequence data and 90 million to 130 million unique TCR beta sequences from 150 million to 200 million T cells were reported. An early release that covered more than 550 HLA-typed donors contained approximately 300 gigabases of sequencing data and 75 million to 100 million unique TCR sequences. Of the 350 to 400 genotyped donors, roughly 80% fell in the genetic ancestry cluster associated with self-reported Caucasian donors. The study aimed to test whether signatures of past pathogen exposure could be identified by cataloging public T cell receptors. The study profiled the T cell repertoires of under 700 subjects by immunosequencing and related them to cytomegalovirus serostatus. Besides the first cohort of hundreds of subjects, a separate validation cohort made up of 120 different subjects was used. The study combined high-throughput TCR immunosequencing, statistical association of individual TCRs with disease status, and machine learning to predict cytomegalovirus infection status. To study patterns of TCR occurrence, a later analysis re-analyzed previously published TCR beta repertoires from around 700 donors and added high-resolution HLA genotyping. The later analysis used no new phenotypic data to find candidate immune exposures, relying instead on TCR beta sequences and their occurrence across donors. In an earlier analysis of 587 of the donors, high-throughput TCR beta sequencing was used to judge whether each TCR beta V gene segment behaved as functional or pseudogenic. Donor age, sex, ethnicity and CMV serostatus were collected together with the repertoire data. In a later genetic analysis, genome-wide SNP genotypes for about three fifths of the roughly 670 donors were used, and that subset was treated as a discovery cohort. Every discovery cohort repertoire had been produced on one sequencing platform. HLA typing covered class I and class II loci at four-digit resolution. Typing coverage differed by locus: A, B, C, DRB1 and DQB1 were typed in about 620-640 donors, DQA1 in 522, DPA1 in around 600, and DPB1 in around 490. Five DR-DQ haplotypes were treated as single units for association and clustering because of strong linkage in the cohort. Among about 400 genotyped donors of the cohort, an average of about 240,000 unique TCR beta nucleotide sequences was sequenced per donor, of which approximately 19% were non-productive. Broad study findings and their caveats: The authors suggested that the approach could potentially be extended to other disease states and immunological phenotypes. Broadly in line with IMGT annotations, most TCR beta V segments showed up in productive rearrangements about 87% or about 30% of the time in an earlier analysis of roughly 590 of the donors. In vitro tests confirmed that a few of the cytomegalovirus-associated TCR beta chains recognize cytomegalovirus antigens. Linkage disequilibrium might explain the correlated functional status among segregating V segments, but an unknown experimental factor could not be ruled out. A further reported finding was that TCR beta sequences accurately predicted the HLA-A and HLA-B alleles for most subjects in the first cohort. In the study, some 160 TCR beta chains were listed as associated with cytomegalovirus. A later genetic analysis reported fewer N-insertions in productive TCRs among donors in an Asian-associated ancestry cluster than the approximately 700-donor mean. While some public TCRs were present in many individuals, most TCR sequences turned up only very rarely across donors. A later analysis reported that several top co-occurrence clusters appeared linked to parvovirus B19, influenza, CMV and Epstein-Barr virus. The sequencing pipeline was judged likely to have produced a cluster of highly shared sequence variants as a technical artifact. At a false discovery rate of 0.05, a later analysis linked about 16,000 TCR beta sequences to specific HLA alleles. Because some donors lacked HLA typing at each locus, the association tests relied only on the typed subset. According to a later analysis, TCR association rates differed among HLA loci, with DRB1 alleles showing the most associated TCRs and HLA-C alleles showing the fewest. Cytomegalovirus status was reported to be diagnosed by the classifier with high specificity and sensitivity in both the original and validation cohorts. In a later analysis, HLA-associated TCR beta chains showed more clonal expansion and lower generation probabilities than non-associated chains that were equally common. A later genetic analysis associated a missense DCLRE1C variant with V-gene and J-gene trimming of TCR beta chains, and an independent cohort replicated the association. Strong co-occurrence of HLA alleles, especially DR and DQ, made assigning TCR associations to individual alleles difficult. Because counts were too low, seventeen rarely observed V segments, including chromosome 9 orphons, were left out of the earlier analysis of several hundred of the donors. Presence/absence analyses assumed roughly uniform sequencing depth across donors, an assumption that may not hold. In a later analysis, most CMV-associated TCR beta chains were found to appear HLA-restricted, with HLA associations seemingly driven largely by CMV exposure. The cohort was sequenced for TCR beta chains only, and without alpha or paired-chain data the features that could be detected were limited. Because the 87-base-pair reads could not distinguish some IMGT-functional V segments, including TRBV6-2 and TRBV6-3, those segments were excluded. Immune exposure information for the cohort was limited to CMV serostatus.

In total, approximately 700 healthy bone marrow donors made up the cohort. Cohort members were all nominally healthy when sampled, although unrecorded immune exposures were likely present. The donor was CMV seronegative and was included in the group of under 450 seronegative cohort members. Each donor provided a peripheral blood sample, and peripheral blood mononuclear cells were used for TCR beta sequencing. Genomic DNA extraction from the blood cell samples was performed with the Qiagen DNeasy Blood Extraction Kit. The chain is made from TRBV5-1 and TRBJ2-5; 7 junctional bases match TRBD2. The sample taken for sequencing was PBMCs. The origin of this receptor is a male donor in good health and CMV-seronegative. The DNA sequence reads TGCGCCAGCAGCCCCGCGGGGGACCAAGAGACCCAGTACTTC. Translated, this gives CASSPAGDQETQYF.